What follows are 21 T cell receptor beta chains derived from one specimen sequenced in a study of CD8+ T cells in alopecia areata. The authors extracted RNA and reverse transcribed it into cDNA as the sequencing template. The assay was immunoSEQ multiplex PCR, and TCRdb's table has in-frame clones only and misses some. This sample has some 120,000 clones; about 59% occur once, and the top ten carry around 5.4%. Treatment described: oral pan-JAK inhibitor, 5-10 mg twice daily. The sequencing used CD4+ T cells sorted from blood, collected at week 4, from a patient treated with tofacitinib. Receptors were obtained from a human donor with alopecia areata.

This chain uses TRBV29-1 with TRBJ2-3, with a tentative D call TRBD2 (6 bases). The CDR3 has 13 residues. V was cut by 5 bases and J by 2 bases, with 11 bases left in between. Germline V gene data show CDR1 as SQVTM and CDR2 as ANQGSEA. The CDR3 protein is CSVTAGPTDTQYF. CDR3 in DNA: TGCAGCGTTACGGCGGGACCCACAGATACGCAGTATTTT.

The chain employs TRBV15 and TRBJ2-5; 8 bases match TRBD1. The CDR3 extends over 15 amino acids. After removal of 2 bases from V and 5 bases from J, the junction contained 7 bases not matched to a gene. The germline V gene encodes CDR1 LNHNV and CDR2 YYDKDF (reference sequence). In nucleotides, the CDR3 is TGTGCCACCAGCAGACCTTCCAGGGGGCCCGAGACCCAGTACTTC. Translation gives CATSRPSRGPETQYF. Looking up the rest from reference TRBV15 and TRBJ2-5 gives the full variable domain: DAMVIQNPRYQVTQFGKPVTLSCSQTLNHNVMYWYQQKSSQAPKLLFHYYDKDFNNEADTPDNFQSRRPNTSFCFLDIRSPGLGDTAMYLCATSRPSRGPETQYFGPGTRLLVL.

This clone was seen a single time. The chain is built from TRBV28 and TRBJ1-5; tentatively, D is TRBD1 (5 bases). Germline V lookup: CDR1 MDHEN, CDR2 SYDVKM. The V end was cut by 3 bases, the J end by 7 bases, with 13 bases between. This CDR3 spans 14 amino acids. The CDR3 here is CASSLGQVYQPQHF. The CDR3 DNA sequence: TGTGCCAGCAGTTTGGGGCAGGTTTACCAGCCCCAGCATTTT.

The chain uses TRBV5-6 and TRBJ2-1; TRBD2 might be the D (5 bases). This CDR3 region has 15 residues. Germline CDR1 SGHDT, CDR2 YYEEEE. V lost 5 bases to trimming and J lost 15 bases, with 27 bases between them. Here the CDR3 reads CASRVRTYQRLGWFF. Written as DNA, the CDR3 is TGTGCCAGCAGGGTCCGGACTTACCAACGCTTGGGGTGGTTCTTC.

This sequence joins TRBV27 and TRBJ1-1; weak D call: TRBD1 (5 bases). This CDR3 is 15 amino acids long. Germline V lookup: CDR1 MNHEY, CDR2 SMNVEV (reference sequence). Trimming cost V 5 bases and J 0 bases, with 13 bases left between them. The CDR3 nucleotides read TGTGCCAGCAGTCAGGGACGGGGCCTGAACACTGAAGCTTTCTTT. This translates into CASSQGRGLNTEAFF.

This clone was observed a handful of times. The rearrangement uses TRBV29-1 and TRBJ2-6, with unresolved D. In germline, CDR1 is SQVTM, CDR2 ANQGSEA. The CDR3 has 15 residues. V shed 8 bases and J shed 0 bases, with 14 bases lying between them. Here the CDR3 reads CSPHLNNSGANVLTF. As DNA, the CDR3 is TGCAGCCCCCATCTGAATAACTCTGGGGCCAACGTCCTGACTTTC.

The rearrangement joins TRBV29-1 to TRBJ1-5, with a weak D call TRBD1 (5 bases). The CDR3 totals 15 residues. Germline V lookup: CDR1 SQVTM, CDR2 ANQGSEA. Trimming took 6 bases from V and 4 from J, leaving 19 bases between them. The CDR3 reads CSVRFPGFPNQPQHF. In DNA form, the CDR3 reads TGCAGCGTCCGGTTTCCAGGGTTCCCTAATCAGCCCCAGCATTTT.

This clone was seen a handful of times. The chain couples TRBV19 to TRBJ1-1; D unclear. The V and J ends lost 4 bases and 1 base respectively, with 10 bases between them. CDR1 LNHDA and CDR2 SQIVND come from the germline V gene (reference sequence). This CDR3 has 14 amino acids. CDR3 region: CASSTLLGNTEAFF. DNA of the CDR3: TGTGCCAGTAGTACCCTATTGGGGAACACTGAAGCTTTCTTT.

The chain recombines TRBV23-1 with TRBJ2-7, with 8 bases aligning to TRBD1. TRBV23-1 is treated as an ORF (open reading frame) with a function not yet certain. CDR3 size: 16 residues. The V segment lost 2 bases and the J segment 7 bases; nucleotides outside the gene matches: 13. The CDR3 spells CASSQRTGLLSGEQYF. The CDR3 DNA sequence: TGCGCCAGCAGTCAACGGACAGGGCTACTTTCTGGGGAGCAGTACTTC.

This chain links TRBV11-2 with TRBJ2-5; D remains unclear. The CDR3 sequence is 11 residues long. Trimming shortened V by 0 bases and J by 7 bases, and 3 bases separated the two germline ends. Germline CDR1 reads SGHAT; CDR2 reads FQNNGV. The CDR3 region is CASSLDGTQYF. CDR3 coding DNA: TGTGCCAGCAGCTTAGATGGGACCCAGTACTTC.

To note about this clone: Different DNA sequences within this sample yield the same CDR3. The CDR3 DNA reads TGCGCCAGCAGCAGTGGGACAGGGCGAGAGACCCAGTACTTC. This translates into CASSSGTGRETQYF. The gene calls are TRBV5-1 and TRBJ2-5; 9 bases fit TRBD1. The CDR3 loop spans 14 amino acids. Germline trimming cut 4 bases from V and 4 bases from J; bases unmatched to any gene: 5. Germline V gene data show CDR1 as SGHRS and CDR2 as YFSETQ.

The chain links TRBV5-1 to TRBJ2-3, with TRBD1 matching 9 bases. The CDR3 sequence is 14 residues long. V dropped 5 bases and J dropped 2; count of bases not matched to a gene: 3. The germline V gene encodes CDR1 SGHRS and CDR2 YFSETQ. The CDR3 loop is CASSTGGHTDTQYF. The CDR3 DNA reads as TGCGCCAGCAGTACAGGGGGCCACACAGATACGCAGTATTTT.

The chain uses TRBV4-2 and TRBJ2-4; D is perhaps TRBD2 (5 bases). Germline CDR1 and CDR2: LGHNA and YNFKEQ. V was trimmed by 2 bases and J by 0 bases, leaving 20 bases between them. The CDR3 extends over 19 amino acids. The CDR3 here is CASSQSEAELTLAKNIQYF. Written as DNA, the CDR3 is TGTGCCAGCAGCCAATCGGAGGCGGAACTAACACTAGCCAAAAACATTCAGTACTTC.

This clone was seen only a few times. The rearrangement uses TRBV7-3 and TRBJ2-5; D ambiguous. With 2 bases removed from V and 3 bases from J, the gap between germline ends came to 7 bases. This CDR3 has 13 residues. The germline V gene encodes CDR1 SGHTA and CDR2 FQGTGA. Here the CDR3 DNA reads TGTGCCAGCAGCTTAGAGGCAGAAGAGACCCAGTACTTC. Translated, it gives CASSLEAEETQYF.

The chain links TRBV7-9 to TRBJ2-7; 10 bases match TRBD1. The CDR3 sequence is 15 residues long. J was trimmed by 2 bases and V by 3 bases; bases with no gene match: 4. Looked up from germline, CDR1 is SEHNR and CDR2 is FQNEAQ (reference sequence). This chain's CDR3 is CASSFSGTGAYEQYF. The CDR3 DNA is TGTGCCAGCAGCTTTTCCGGGACAGGGGCCTACGAGCAGTACTTC. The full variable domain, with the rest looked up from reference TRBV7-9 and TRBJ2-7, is DTGVSQNPRHKITKRGQNVTFRCDPISEHNRLYWYRQTLGQGPEFLTYFQNEAQLEKSRLLSDRFSAERPKGSFSTLEIQRTEQGDSAMYLCASSFSGTGAYEQYFGPGTRLTVT.

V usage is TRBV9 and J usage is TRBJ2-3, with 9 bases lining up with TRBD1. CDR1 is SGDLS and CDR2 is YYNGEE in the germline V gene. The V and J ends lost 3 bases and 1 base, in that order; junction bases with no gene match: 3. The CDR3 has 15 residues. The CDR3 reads CASSDGQGRTDTQYF. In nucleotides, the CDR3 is TGTGCCAGCAGCGATGGACAGGGGCGCACAGATACGCAGTATTTT.

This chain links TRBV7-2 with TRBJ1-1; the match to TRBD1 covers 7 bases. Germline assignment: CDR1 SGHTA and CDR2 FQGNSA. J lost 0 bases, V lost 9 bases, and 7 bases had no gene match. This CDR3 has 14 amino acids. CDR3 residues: CASGQGVLNTEAFF. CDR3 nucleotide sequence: TGTGCCAGTGGTCAGGGGGTGCTGAACACTGAAGCTTTCTTT.

The CDR3 spells CAWAQGWNTEAFF. The CDR3 nucleotides read TGTGCCTGGGCACAGGGGTGGAACACTGAAGCTTTCTTT. V usage is TRBV30 and J usage is TRBJ1-1; 7 positions match TRBD1. CDR3 length: 13 amino acids. Germline loops: CDR1 GTSNPN, CDR2 SVGIG (reference sequence). The trim removed 5 bases at V and 1 base at J, leaving 4 bases unmatched. The full variable domain, in which reference TRBV30 and TRBJ1-1 provide the parts outside the CDR3, is SQTIHQWPATLVQPVGSPLSLECTVEGTSNPNLYWYRQAAGRGLQLLFYSVGIGQISSEVPQNLSASRPQDRQFILSSKKLLLSDSGFYLCAWAQGWNTEAFFGQGTRLTVV.

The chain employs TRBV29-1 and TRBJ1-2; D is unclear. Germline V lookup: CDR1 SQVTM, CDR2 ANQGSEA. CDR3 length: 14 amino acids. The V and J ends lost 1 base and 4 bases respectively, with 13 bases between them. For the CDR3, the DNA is TGCAGCGTTGAAGGGAACAGTCGAGTCTATGGCTACACCTTC. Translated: CSVEGNSRVYGYTF.

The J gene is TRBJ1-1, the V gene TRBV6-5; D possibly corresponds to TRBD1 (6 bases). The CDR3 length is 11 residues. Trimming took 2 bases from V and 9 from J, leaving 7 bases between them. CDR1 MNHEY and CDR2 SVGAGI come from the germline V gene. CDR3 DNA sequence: TGTGCCAGCAGTTACGGGACACAAGCTTTCTTT. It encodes CASSYGTQAFF.

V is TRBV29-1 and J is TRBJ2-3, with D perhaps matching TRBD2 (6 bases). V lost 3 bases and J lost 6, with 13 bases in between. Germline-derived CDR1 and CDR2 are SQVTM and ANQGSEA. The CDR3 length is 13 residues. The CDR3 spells CSVDSSGHDTQYF. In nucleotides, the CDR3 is TGCAGCGTTGATTCAAGCGGGCACGATACGCAGTATTTT.